What follows are 7 T cell receptor beta chains derived from one specimen sequenced in a study of T cell repertoires in cytomegalovirus infection. A single record per CDR3 protein comes from TCRdb applying MiXCR to the reads. The sample has some 350,000 distinct CDR3 sequences, around 18% seen once. The specimen sequenced was PBMCs. The receptor source for this set is a human donor in good health (CMV status not recorded). Some clones in this sample may be carry-over from other donors' samples.

The chain carries TRBV20-1 and TRBJ1-1; D call uncertain. Trimming cost V 3 bases and J 6 bases, with 11 bases left between them. Germline V gene lookup returns CDR1 DFQATT and CDR2 SNEGSKA (reference sequence). This CDR3 region has 12 residues. CDR3 amino acids: CSASVRIAEAFF. The CDR3 nucleotides read TGCAGTGCTAGCGTGCGGATTGCTGAAGCTTTCTTT.

This clonotype was recorded a few times. The chain has TRBV29-1 and TRBJ1-1; the match to TRBD1 covers 11 bases. V lost 7 bases to trimming and J lost 3 bases; unmatched junction nucleotides: 4. Germline V gene sequence: CDR1 SQVTM, CDR2 ANQGSEA. The CDR3 loop spans 13 amino acids. CDR3 sequence (DNA): TGCAGCGGGGGGGACAGGGGGGACACTGAAGCTTTCTTT. Translation gives CSGGDRGDTEAFF.

This clonotype was counted many times. CDR3 amino acids: CASSLSGGSTDTQYF. CDR3 in DNA: TGTGCCAGCAGCCTAAGCGGGGGATCCACAGATACGCAGTATTTT. This rearrangement joins TRBV12-3 or TRBV12-4 to TRBJ2-3, with TRBD2 matching 8 bases. The V and J ends lost 6 bases and 2 bases, in that order; junction bases with no gene match: 7. The CDR3 sequence is 15 residues long.

In its sample, this clonotype was seen a few times. V gene TRBV19 combines with J gene TRBJ2-1; D perhaps matches TRBD2 (6 bases). The CDR3 loop spans 14 amino acids. V was pared by 5 bases and J by 12 bases, with 20 bases between. Germline-derived CDR1 and CDR2 are LNHDA and SQIVND (reference sequence). The CDR3 DNA reads as TGTGCCAGTAGTCTGCGGGACTCCAGATCTGGGCAGTTCTTC. Translation: CASSLRDSRSGQFF.

This clonotype was seen only once. This rearrangement joins TRBV7-4 to TRBJ1-3; D uncertain. Trimming shortened V by 3 bases and J by 5 bases, and 5 bases separated the two germline ends. The CDR3 contains 12 residues. CDR1 and CDR2 from the germline V gene are SGHVT and SQSDAQ. The CDR3 DNA reads as TGTGCCAGCAGCTTTATCCGAAACACCATATATTTT. Its protein product is CASSFIRNTIYF.

The J gene is TRBJ2-1, the V gene TRBV19, with 7 nucleotides matching TRBD2. CDR1 LNHDA and CDR2 SQIVND come from the germline V gene (reference sequence). The CDR3 totals 16 residues. V shed 5 bases and J 8 bases; nucleotides not matched to a gene: 15. The CDR3: CASSLLWTSFLHEQFF. As DNA, the CDR3 is TGTGCCAGTAGTCTCCTCTGGACTAGTTTCCTTCATGAGCAGTTCTTC.

This clonotype turned up a few times. This chain connects TRBV20-1 to TRBJ2-5, with TRBD2 matching 10 bases. This CDR3 comprises 15 residues. The V gene's germline CDR1 is DFQATT and CDR2 SNEGSKA (reference sequence). With 2 bases clipped from V and 1 base from J, the junction kept 4 bases outside the gene matches. The CDR3 DNA reads TGCAGTGCTAGATCGGCTAGCGGGGGCCAAGAGACCCAGTACTTC. This sequence encodes CSARSASGGQETQYF.